These T cell receptor beta chains were read from a single sample in a study of cytomegalovirus exposure and HLA in healthy donors. Data came from immunoSEQ multiplex PCR; TCRdb stores just in-frame clones and leaves some out. This table has 140,000 to 150,000 clones, 91% appearing once. Sequenced material: PBMCs. The receptors were sampled from a man aged 18 to 30 in good health and CMV-seronegative. CDR3s include the opening cysteine and the closing phenylalanine or tryptophan. D genes are given only for firm matches. Size is omitted from some rows. Given values are once, few, many or a class for expanded clones.

D gene	clone size	V gene	J gene	CDR3 protein	CDR3 DNA
NA	NA	TRBV10-2	TRBJ1-4	CASSENPGLTNEKLFF	TGCGCCAGCAGTGAGAACCCGGGGTTAACTAATGAAAAACTGTTTTTT
TRBD1	NA	TRBV5-1	TRBJ1-5	CASRPGQGPRQPQHF	TGCGCCAGCAGGCCGGGACAGGGCCCCAGGCAGCCCCAGCATTTT
NA	NA	TRBV5-7	TRBJ1-2	CASSSVQGPSNYGYTF	TGTGCCAGCAGCTCGGTACAGGGACCTTCTAACTATGGCTACACCTTC
NA	NA	TRBV7-2	TRBJ1-1	CASSLGAGEAFF	TGTGCCAGCAGCTTAGGGGCAGGTGAAGCTTTCTTT
NA	NA	TRBV5-4	TRBJ1-3	CASKPSGHSGNTIYF	TGTGCCAGTAAACCCTCAGGTCACTCTGGAAACACCATATATTTT
NA	NA	TRBV5-4	TRBJ2-7	CASSLGTSPAYEQYF	TGTGCCAGCAGCTTGGGTACTAGCCCGGCCTACGAGCAGTACTTC
NA	once	TRBV7-2	TRBJ1-5	CASIGEPNQPQHF	TGTGCCAGCATCGGGGAGCCCAATCAGCCCCAGCATTTT
TRBD1	few	TRBV27	TRBJ1-6	CASKGGNSPLHF	TGTGCCAGCAAAGGGGGCAATTCACCCCTCCACTTT
NA	NA	TRBV27	TRBJ2-1	CASSSGGNNNEQFF	TGTGCCAGCAGTTCGGGGGGCAATAACAATGAGCAGTTCTTC
TRBD1	NA	TRBV5-1	TRBJ1-5	CASSLGPTGRGNQPQHF	TGCGCCAGCAGCTTGGGACCGACAGGGAGAGGAAATCAGCCCCAGCATTTT